This TCR beta chain was identified during a study of radiotherapy plus CTLA-4 blockade in lung cancer. Overall study: Objective responses emerged in about 20% of patients, and 30% to 40% attained disease control. Findings and limits, study-wide: Tumor-origin TCR clones grew in blood after radiotherapy plus ipilimumab. Interferon-beta, together with early blood T cell clone dynamics, reportedly best predicted response.

Points on this clone: Its antigen is undetermined.

The CDR3 is made up of 12 amino acids. CDR1 is SNHLY, CDR2 FYNNEI, per germline. With 8 bases removed from V and 7 bases from J, the gap between germline ends came to 9 bases. Chemo-refractory metastatic non-small-cell lung cancer patients underwent focal radiation alongside CTLA-4 blockade with ipilimumab. Produced via immunoSEQ multiplex PCR; TCRdb's table is partial and in-frame only. The repertoire has about 120,000 clones, 81% of them found once; the top ten carry 2.5% to 3.5%. The source material was peripheral blood, sampled from a patient treated with radiotherapy plus ipilimumab. This receptor was obtained from a human donor with non-small cell lung cancer that progressed on radiotherapy plus ipilimumab. Some clones in this sample may be carry-over from other donors' samples. The chain joins TRBV2 to TRBJ1-6; the D is unclear. CDR3 sequence (DNA): TGTGCCAGCGGCCTGATAAATTCACCCCTCCACTTT. It is translated as CASGLINSPLHF.